The TCR beta chain under discussion was sequenced for a study of T cell changes during pregnancy in multiple sclerosis (dated by TCRdb to about 2019). About the full investigation: Changes in the T cell repertoire over the course of pregnancy were examined in this study in women with multiple sclerosis.

Libraries were made using the immunoSEQ multiplex PCR assay. Sourced from immuneACCESS, this table was stored by TCRdb with only in-frame sequences that have V and J called. A share of the clones is absent; for the studies checked, an unresolved V gene accounts for under half, and the remainder has no known explanation. This sample comprises approximately 130,000 clones, around 93% of them detected only once. Roughly 6.2% of the sample comes from the top ten. On this clone: Its binding antigen is unknown. Nothing much larger sits one base from this clone, and base qualities are not available.

Clipping removes 4 bases from V and 5 bases from J, with 6 as the unmatched junction base count. The CDR3 sequence holds 15 residues, the cysteine and phenylalanine included. The read is trimmed to its CDR3 DNA, 45 bases read in frame from base 1. From the germline V gene, CDR1 is ENHRY and CDR2 is SYGVKD. This TCR was recovered from a female donor with multiple sclerosis, enrolled in a pregnancy study. The chain is made from TRBV10-3 and TRBJ2-5, with 11 bases aligning to TRBD2. The sample here was peripheral blood, taken before pregnancy. The CDR3 has the sequence CAISVSLAGGETQYF. The DNA sequence is as follows: TGTGCCATCAGTGTTTCCCTAGCGGGGGGTGAGACCCAGTACTTC.